This T cell receptor (beta chain) is drawn from a study of regulatory T cells in long-lasting Graves disease. Study-wide findings and caveats: TRBV28 was favored in persistent disease, as were TRBJ1-2 and TRBJ2-5. Those with persistent disease had in common more public clonotypes (about 2,500) than new patients (roughly 970).

Regarding time point: newly diagnosed GD, antithyroid drugs for less than 3 months. The TCR library was made from RNA that had been extracted from PBMCs in TRIzol. In building TCR beta libraries, iRepertoire HTBI primers were used together with Arm-PCR of CDR3 regions. Each CDR3 protein gets one entry after TCRdb re-called the multiplex PCR reads with MiXCR. The repertoire holds around 450,000 distinct CDR3 sequences, with 14% to 15% as singletons. This clonotype was recorded a few times. Its matching antigen is unknown. Germline V lookup: CDR1 DFQATT, CDR2 SNEGSKA (reference sequence). The CDR3 contains 16 residues. Trimming took 0 bases from V and 3 from J; bases not matched to a gene: 9. The same data also went into a second study, on T cells in Graves' hyperthyroidism and ophthalmopathy.

The sample consisted of peripheral blood mononuclear cells (PBMCs), taken at new diagnosis, from a patient treated with antithyroid drugs. This TCR was sampled from a woman aged 25 to 39 with Graves disease. The chain joins TRBV20-1 to TRBJ2-3; TRBD2 aligns across 7 bases. The CDR3 nucleotides read TGCAGTGCTAGAGATCTGGCGGGAGTAGAAACAGATACGCAGTATTTT. Amino acids: CSARDLAGVETDTQYF.